This entry lists 9 T cell receptor beta chains sequenced from one sample in a study of T cells after yellow fever vaccination. MiXCR, applied by TCRdb to the 5' RACE reads, yields one record per CDR3 protein. Among some 160,000 distinct CDR3 sequences listed, 6% to 7.5% were seen once. Sequenced material: CD4+ T cells sorted from PBMCs, taken 5 to 6 days after the first yellow fever vaccination. The source is a man aged 18 to 30 who received the YFV17D yellow fever vaccine.

This clonotype appeared many times. This may arise from a read error, as a much more abundant clone is one base away. The chain recombines TRBV29-1 with TRBJ2-1; the D is unclear. The germline V gene encodes CDR1 SQVTM and CDR2 ANQGSEA. The CDR3 has 12 amino acids. V was clipped by 3 bases and J by 4 bases, with 7 bases between them. The CDR3: CSVDRRYNEQFF. Here the CDR3 DNA reads TGCAGCGTTGACAGGCGGTACAATGAGCAGTTCTTC.

This clonotype has ten or more counts. The chain recombines TRBV7-2 with TRBJ1-5, with no clear D. The CDR3 is 13 residues long. From germline, CDR1 is SGHTA and CDR2 FQGNSA. V lost 6 bases, J lost 3 bases, and 9 bases lay in between. The CDR3 here is CASRNGPNQPQHF. The CDR3 nucleotides read TGTGCCAGCAGGAACGGACCCAATCAGCCCCAGCATTTT.

In its sample, this clonotype was seen many times. The chain is built from TRBV7-9 and TRBJ2-5, with D possibly matching TRBD1 (6 bases). Germline assignment: CDR1 SEHNR and CDR2 FQNEAQ (reference sequence). The CDR3 runs 14 residues. The V gene lost 4 bases and the J gene lost 1 base, with 10 bases spanning the gap. DNA for the CDR3: TGTGCCAGCAGCTACTACAGGGCCCAAGAGACCCAGTACTTC. Protein: CASSYYRAQETQYF. Complete variable domain (other parts from reference TRBV7-9 and TRBJ2-5): DTGVSQNPRHKITKRGQNVTFRCDPISEHNRLYWYRQTLGQGPEFLTYFQNEAQLEKSRLLSDRFSAERPKGSFSTLEIQRTEQGDSAMYLCASSYYRAQETQYFGPGTRLLVL.

This clonotype was observed at least ten times. The J gene is TRBJ1-5, the V gene TRBV20-1; TRBD1 might be the D (6 bases). From germline, CDR1 is DFQATT and CDR2 SNEGSKA (reference sequence). The germline V and J ends were trimmed by 5 bases and 3 bases, with 17 bases remaining between them. The CDR3 extends over 15 amino acids. CDR3 in amino acids: CSAVYREGDNQPQHF. The CDR3 coding sequence is TGCAGTGCTGTTTACAGGGAAGGGGACAATCAGCCCCAGCATTTT.

V usage is TRBV20-1 and J usage is TRBJ1-2, with D hard to call. The CDR3 runs 12 residues. Trimming cost V 6 bases and J 4 bases, with 12 bases left between them. Germline V lookup: CDR1 DFQATT, CDR2 SNEGSKA (reference sequence). In DNA form, the CDR3 reads TGCAGTGCAAGCGAGGAAGGCTATGGCTACACCTTC. This gives the protein CSASEEGYGYTF.

CDR3 loop: CASSPGTRLTDTQYF. The CDR3 DNA follows: TGTGCCAGCTCACCCGGGACTAGGCTCACAGATACGCAGTATTTT. The chain joins TRBV18 to TRBJ2-3; 8 bases align to TRBD2. This CDR3 has 15 residues. After removal of 3 bases from V and 2 bases from J, the junction contained 4 bases not matched to a gene. CDR1 KGHSH and CDR2 LQKENI come from the germline V gene.

V is TRBV10-3 and J is TRBJ2-5; 14 bases line up with TRBD2. J gave up 3 bases and V 0 bases, and 3 bases lay outside the gene matches. The CDR3 has 17 amino acids. From germline, CDR1 is ENHRY and CDR2 SYGVKD. The chain's CDR3 is CAISESGLAGAKETQYF. The CDR3 DNA reads as TGTGCCATCAGTGAGTCGGGACTAGCGGGGGCCAAAGAGACCCAGTACTTC.

This clonotype was detected many times. The chain carries TRBV12-3 or TRBV12-4 and TRBJ2-2, with D hard to call. The CDR3 sequence is 13 residues long. Trimming pared 0 bases from V and 6 bases from J, leaving 5 bases between. The CDR3 nucleotides read TGTGCCAGCAGTTTAGCGGGATCCGGGGAGCTGTTTTTT. It codes for CASSLAGSGELFF.

This clonotype was seen at least ten times. The chain links TRBV7-8 to TRBJ2-3, with no clear D. The CDR3 has 15 residues. CDR1 is SGHVS, CDR2 FQNEAQ, per germline. The V end was cut by 0 bases, the J end by 3 bases, with 10 bases between. In nucleotides, the CDR3 is TGTGCCAGCAGCTTAGCGCGGCTCGAGACAGATACGCAGTATTTT. This gives the protein CASSLARLETDTQYF.